This T cell receptor (beta chain) was sequenced in a study of T cell repertoires in cytomegalovirus infection. About the study: An indication of both CMV infection and matching HLA type came from public TCR beta signatures.

A note on this clonotype: What it binds is not known.

General study findings and limits: The cumulative frequency of public TCR beta families distinguished individuals who carried CMV together with the relevant HLA. Ex vivo responses were dominated by HLA-C-restricted CMV-specific TCR beta clonotypes.

Deletions cut 6 bases from V and 6 bases from J, with 14 bases between. The CDR3 is 14 residues long. TCRdb re-called the reads with MiXCR, one entry per CDR3 protein. This table holds about 340,000 distinct CDR3 sequences, 29% found once. The clonotype originates from a human donor in good health (CMV status not recorded). Some clones in this sample may be carry-over from other donors' samples. The chain recombines TRBV12-3 or TRBV12-4 with TRBJ1-4; weak D call: TRBD1 (6 bases). Sequences were derived from cultured PBMCs, sampled from culture after CMV antigen stimulation. CDR3 amino acids: CASRRTVDDEKLFF. The CDR3 DNA follows: TGTGCCAGCAGGAGGACAGTGGACGATGAAAAACTGTTTTTT.